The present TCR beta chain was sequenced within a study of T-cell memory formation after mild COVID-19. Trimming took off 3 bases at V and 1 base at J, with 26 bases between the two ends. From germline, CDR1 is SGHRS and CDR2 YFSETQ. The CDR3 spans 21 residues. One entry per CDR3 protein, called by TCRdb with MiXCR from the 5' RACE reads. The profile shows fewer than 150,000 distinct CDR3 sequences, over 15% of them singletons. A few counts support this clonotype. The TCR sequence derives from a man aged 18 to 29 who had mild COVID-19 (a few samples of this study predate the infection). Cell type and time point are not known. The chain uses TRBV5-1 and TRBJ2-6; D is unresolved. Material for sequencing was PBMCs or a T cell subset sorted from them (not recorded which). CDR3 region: CASSSLRTGREMSSGANVLTF. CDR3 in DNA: TGCGCCAGCAGCTCACTCCGAACCGGCAGAGAAATGTCTTCTGGGGCCAACGTCCTGACTTTC.